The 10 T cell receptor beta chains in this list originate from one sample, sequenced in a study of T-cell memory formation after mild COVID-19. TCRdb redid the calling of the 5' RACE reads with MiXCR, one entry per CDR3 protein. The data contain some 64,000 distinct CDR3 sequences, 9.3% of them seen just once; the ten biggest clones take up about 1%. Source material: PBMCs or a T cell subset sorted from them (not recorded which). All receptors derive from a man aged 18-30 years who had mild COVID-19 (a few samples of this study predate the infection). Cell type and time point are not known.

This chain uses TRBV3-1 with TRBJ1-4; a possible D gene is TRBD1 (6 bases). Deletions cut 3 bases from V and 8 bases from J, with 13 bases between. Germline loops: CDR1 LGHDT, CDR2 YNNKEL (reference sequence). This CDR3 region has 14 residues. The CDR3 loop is CASSQSGAKEKLFF. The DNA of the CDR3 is TGTGCCAGCAGCCAGTCAGGGGCGAAAGAAAAACTGTTTTTT. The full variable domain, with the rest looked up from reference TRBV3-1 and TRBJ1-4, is DTAVSQTPKYLVTQMGNDKSIKCEQNLGHDTMYWYKQDSKKFLKIMFSYNNKELIINETVPNRFSPKSPDKAHLNLHINSLELGDSAVYFCASSQSGAKEKLFFGSGTQLSVL.

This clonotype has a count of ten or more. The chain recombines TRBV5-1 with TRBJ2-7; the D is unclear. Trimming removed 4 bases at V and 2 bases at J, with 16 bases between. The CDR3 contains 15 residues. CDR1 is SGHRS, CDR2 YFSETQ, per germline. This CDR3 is CASSLRSIGPYEQYF. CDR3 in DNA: TGCGCCAGCAGCCTTCGTTCTATCGGGCCCTACGAGCAGTACTTC.

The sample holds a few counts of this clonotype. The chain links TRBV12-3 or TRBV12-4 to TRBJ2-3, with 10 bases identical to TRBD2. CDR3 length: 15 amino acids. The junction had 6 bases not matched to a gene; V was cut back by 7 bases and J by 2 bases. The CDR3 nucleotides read TGTGCCAGCACTTTGGGACTAGCGTACACAGATACGCAGTATTTT. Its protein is CASTLGLAYTDTQYF.

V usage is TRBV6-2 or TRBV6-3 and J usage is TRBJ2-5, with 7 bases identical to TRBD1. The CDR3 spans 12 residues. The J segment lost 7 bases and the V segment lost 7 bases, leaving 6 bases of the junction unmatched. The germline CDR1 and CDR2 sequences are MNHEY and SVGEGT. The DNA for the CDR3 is TGTGCCAGCAAACGGGACAGCGGGACCCAGTACTTC. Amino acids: CASKRDSGTQYF.

The CDR3 is CASRQGRDSGKTQYF. DNA for the CDR3: TGTGCCAGCAGGCAAGGCCGGGACAGTGGGAAGACCCAGTACTTC. The V and J genes are TRBV7-8 and TRBJ2-5, with TRBD1 matching 7 bases. CDR3 length: 15 amino acids. Germline trimming cut 6 bases from V and 6 bases from J; bases unmatched to any gene: 13. Germline V lookup: CDR1 SGHVS, CDR2 FQNEAQ.

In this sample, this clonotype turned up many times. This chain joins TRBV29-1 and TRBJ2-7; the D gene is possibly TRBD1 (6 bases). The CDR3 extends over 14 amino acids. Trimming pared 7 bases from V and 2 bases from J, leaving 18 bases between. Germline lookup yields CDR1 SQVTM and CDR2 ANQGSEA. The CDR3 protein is CSGAQSRGPYEQYV. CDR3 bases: TGCAGCGGAGCCCAGAGCAGGGGACCCTACGAGCAGTACGTC.

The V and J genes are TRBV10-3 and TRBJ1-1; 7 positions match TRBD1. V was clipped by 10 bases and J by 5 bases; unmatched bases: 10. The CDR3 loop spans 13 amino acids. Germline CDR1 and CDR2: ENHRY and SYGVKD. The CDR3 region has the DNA TGTGCCAACAGAGACAGGGTTGAAACTGAAGCTTTCTTT. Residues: CANRDRVETEAFF.

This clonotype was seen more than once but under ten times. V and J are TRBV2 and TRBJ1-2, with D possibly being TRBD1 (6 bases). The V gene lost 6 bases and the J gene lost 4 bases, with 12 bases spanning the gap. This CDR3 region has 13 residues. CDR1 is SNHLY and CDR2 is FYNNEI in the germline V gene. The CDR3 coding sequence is TGTGCCAGCAGATGGGGGGGCCTCTATGGCTACACCTTC. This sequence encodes CASRWGGLYGYTF.

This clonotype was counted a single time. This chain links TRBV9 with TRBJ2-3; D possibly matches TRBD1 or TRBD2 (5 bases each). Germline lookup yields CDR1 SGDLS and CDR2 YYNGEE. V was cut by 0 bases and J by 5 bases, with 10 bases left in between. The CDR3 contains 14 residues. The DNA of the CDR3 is TGTGCCAGCAGCGTAGGAATGGGGGTAGATACGCAGTATTTT. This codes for CASSVGMGVDTQYF.

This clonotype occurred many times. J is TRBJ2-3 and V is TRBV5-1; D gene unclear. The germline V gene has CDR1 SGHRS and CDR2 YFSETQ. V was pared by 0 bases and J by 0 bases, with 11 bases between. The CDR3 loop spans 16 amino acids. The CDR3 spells CASSLGGMTSTDTQYF. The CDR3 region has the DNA TGCGCCAGCAGCTTGGGGGGAATGACTAGCACAGATACGCAGTATTTT.